This T cell receptor beta chain was sequenced during a study of cytomegalovirus exposure and HLA in healthy donors. Germline CDR1 is LGHNA and CDR2 is YSLEER. The CDR3 extends over 16 amino acids. Trimming removed 2 bases from V and 6 bases from J, with 20 bases in between. This clone has only one observation. TCRdb keeps only in-frame clones here, not all; method: immunoSEQ multiplex PCR. The sample contains some 150,000 clones, 86% of which appear only once. The V gene is TRBV4-3, the J gene TRBJ2-7; D is possibly TRBD2 (6 bases). The sample consisted of PBMCs. The TCR sequence derives from a man aged 18 to 30 in good health and CMV-seropositive. The CDR3 DNA is TGCGCCAGCAGCCAAAGCTGGACTATCGCCGGGTTCGAGCAGTACTTC. Translated: CASSQSWTIAGFEQYF.